What follows are 16 T cell receptor beta chains derived from one specimen sequenced in a study of shared clonotypes between healthy human individuals. The data were produced by immunoSEQ multiplex PCR, yet TCRdb's version contains in-frame clones alone and is incomplete. The repertoire includes over 1.4 million clones, over 95% of them detected once, and about 1.2% sits in the top ten. Specimen: naive CD4+ T cells sorted from blood. Regarding subset: CD45RA+ positively selected. These receptors all stem from a man between 25 and 39 years old in good health.

About this clone itself: The sample holds other DNA sequences that translate to the same CDR3. The chain joins TRBV5-1 to TRBJ2-1, with 8 bases identical to TRBD1. This CDR3 is 17 amino acids long. With 4 bases clipped from V and 0 bases from J, the junction kept 9 bases outside the gene matches. The germline V gene has CDR1 SGHRS and CDR2 YFSETQ. CDR3 bases: TGCGCCAGCAGCCCAGACAGGGGAGTAGGCTCCTACAATGAGCAGTTCTTC. It codes for CASSPDRGVGSYNEQFF.

V gene TRBV7-3 combines with J gene TRBJ2-1; 7 nucleotides match TRBD2. After removal of 2 bases from V and 0 bases from J, the junction contained 7 bases not matched to a gene. The CDR3 extends over 17 amino acids. Germline values: CDR1 SGHTA, CDR2 FQGTGA. The CDR3 nucleotides are TGTGCCAGCAGCTTATTTTCTAGCGGTAGCTCCTACAATGAGCAGTTCTTC. Encoded protein: CASSLFSSGSSYNEQFF.

CDR3 sequence reads: CASSLDSGRVYEQYF. CDR3 sequence (DNA): TGTGCCAGCAGCTTAGACAGCGGGAGAGTCTACGAGCAGTACTTC. The chain combines TRBV11-2 with TRBJ2-7, with 8 nucleotides matching TRBD2. The length of the CDR3 is 15 residues. CDR1 is SGHAT and CDR2 is FQNNGV in the germline V gene. Losses at the gene ends were 0 bases for V and 3 bases for J; bases not matched to a gene: 4.

This chain links TRBV5-1 with TRBJ2-1; no firm D call. V was cut by 2 bases and J by 8 bases, with 14 bases left in between. The CDR3 has 14 amino acids. Germline CDR1 is SGHRS and CDR2 is YFSETQ. CDR3 residues: CASSFTGPWDEQFF. The CDR3 nucleotides read TGCGCCAGCAGCTTTACGGGTCCCTGGGATGAGCAGTTCTTC.

The chain is built from TRBV28 and TRBJ2-7; TRBD2 is a possible D gene (5 bases). Looked up from germline, CDR1 is MDHEN and CDR2 is SYDVKM. This CDR3 comprises 14 residues. Trimming shortened V by 7 bases and J by 0 bases, and 13 bases separated the two germline ends. CDR3 region: CASTTAGVSYEQYF. The CDR3 nucleotides are TGTGCCAGCACCACGGCCGGGGTCTCCTACGAGCAGTACTTC.

V is TRBV7-8 and J is TRBJ2-7, with 11 bases identical to TRBD2. V trimming: 0 bases; J trimming: 3 bases; junction bases outside the gene matches: 10. Germline V lookup: CDR1 SGHVS, CDR2 FQNEAQ. The CDR3 is 18 amino acids. The CDR3 protein is CASSLAGLAASLNYEQYF. The CDR3 region has the DNA TGTGCCAGCAGCTTAGCGGGACTAGCGGCATCCCTAAACTACGAGCAGTACTTC.

This chain connects TRBV4-3 to TRBJ1-1; D gene ambiguous. There are 13 residues in the CDR3. Germline V CDR1 and CDR2: LGHNA, YSLEER. V lost 0 bases, J lost 5 bases, and 7 bases lay in between. The CDR3 protein is CASSQDRWTEAFF. CDR3 sequence (DNA): TGCGCCAGCAGCCAAGACAGATGGACTGAAGCTTTCTTT.

The gene calls are TRBV27 and TRBJ1-5; D is uncertain. With 4 bases removed from V and 5 bases from J, the gap between germline ends came to 9 bases. Germline lookup yields CDR1 MNHEY and CDR2 SMNVEV (reference sequence). The CDR3 is 13 amino acids. The CDR3 coding sequence is TGTGCCAGCAGTTCGACGGAAGATCAGCCCCAGCATTTT. Its translation is CASSSTEDQPQHF.

The chain has TRBV7-9 and TRBJ1-1; D is undetermined. Deletions cut 3 bases from V and 1 base from J, with 9 bases between. The CDR3 runs 14 residues. CDR1 and CDR2 from the germline V gene are SEHNR and FQNEAQ (reference sequence). CDR3 coding DNA: TGTGCCAGCAGCTTCGCAGGAACGAACACTGAAGCTTTCTTT. This gives the protein CASSFAGTNTEAFF.

The J gene is TRBJ2-2, the V gene TRBV7-2; D is ambiguous. CDR1 and CDR2 from the germline V gene are SGHTA and FQGNSA. The CDR3 loop spans 11 amino acids. V lost 9 bases, J lost 6 bases, and 8 bases lay in between. The CDR3 here is CASTKAGELFF. As DNA, the CDR3 is TGTGCCAGTACGAAGGCCGGGGAGCTGTTTTTT.

In its sample, this clone was seen once. The V and J genes are TRBV19 and TRBJ2-7; 7 nucleotides match TRBD2. This CDR3 is 15 amino acids long. Trimming took 3 bases from V and 0 from J; bases not matched to a gene: 5. Looked up from germline, CDR1 is LNHDA and CDR2 is SQIVND (reference sequence). The DNA for the CDR3 is TGTGCCAGTAGTATCGAGGGGAGGGCCTCCTACGAGCAGTACTTC. Its translation: CASSIEGRASYEQYF.

CDR3 bases: TGTGCCAGCAGTCAGGGACTAGCAACAGATACGCAGTATTTT. Protein: CASSQGLATDTQYF. The chain joins TRBV7-2 to TRBJ2-3; TRBD2 matches at 9 bases. Germline CDR1 is SGHTA and CDR2 is FQGNSA. The CDR3 spans 14 residues. The V gene end was trimmed by 6 bases and the J gene end by 3 bases; junction bases not matched to a gene: 4.

The gene calls are TRBV11-2 and TRBJ2-5; maybe TRBD2 (5 bases). The CDR3 covers 12 residues. Germline loops: CDR1 SGHAT, CDR2 FQNNGV. V lost 5 bases and J lost 4, with 8 bases in between. Here the CDR3 reads CASSPGLETQYF. CDR3 sequence (DNA): TGTGCCAGCAGCCCCGGACTAGAGACCCAGTACTTC.

This chain uses TRBV6-1 with TRBJ1-5; D gene ambiguous. V lost 7 bases and J 9 bases, leaving 13 bases between the germline ends. Germline-derived CDR1 and CDR2 are MNHNS and SASEGT. The CDR3 loop spans 12 amino acids. CDR3 DNA: TGTGCCAGCACAGGCCGGTTAGGGCCCCAGCATTTT. Amino acids: CASTGRLGPQHF.

This chain uses TRBV27 with TRBJ1-5; D call uncertain. Trimming pared 2 bases from V and 4 bases from J, leaving 6 bases between. CDR1 and CDR2 from the germline V gene are MNHEY and SMNVEV (reference sequence). CDR3 length: 13 residues. DNA for the CDR3: TGTGCCAGCAGTTTAGTACCTAATCAGCCCCAGCATTTT. Protein product: CASSLVPNQPQHF.

The chain uses TRBV6-6 and TRBJ2-1; 13 bases match TRBD2. V was clipped by 5 bases and J by 7 bases; unmatched bases: 8. CDR3 size: 16 residues. Germline values: CDR1 MNHNY, CDR2 SVGAGI (reference sequence). CDR3 residues: CASSRRTSGRGNEQFF. The CDR3 region has the DNA TGTGCCAGCAGTCGAAGGACTAGCGGGAGAGGGAATGAGCAGTTCTTC.